One sample yielded the 9 T cell receptor beta chains listed below, sequenced in a study of molecular identifiers for immune sequencing clone quantification. Via MiXCR, TCRdb re-called the PCR reads, giving one row per CDR3 protein. The data hold hundreds of thousands of distinct CDR3 sequences, with about 25% observed a single time. Sample: naive CD8+ T cells from blood, with Jurkat cell RNA spiked in. Subset here: FACS-sorted CD8+CD4-CCR7+CD45RA+ naive T cells. These receptors were taken from a human donor in good health. Some libraries in this study had Jurkat cell RNA spiked in.

The rearrangement joins TRBV27 to TRBJ2-6, with D possibly matching TRBD1 (6 bases). The V gene's germline CDR1 is MNHEY and CDR2 SMNVEV (reference sequence). The V and J ends lost 4 bases and 0 bases respectively, with 13 bases between them. The CDR3 has 17 amino acids. CDR3 sequence (DNA): TGTGCCAGCAGTTGGACAGCCACCACCTCTGGGGCCAACGTCCTGACTTTC. It is translated as CASSWTATTSGANVLTF.

This rearrangement joins TRBV19 to TRBJ1-3, with unresolved D. Germline loops: CDR1 LNHDA, CDR2 SQIVND (reference sequence). V was cut by 3 bases and J by 0 bases, with 18 bases left in between. The CDR3 runs 18 residues. CDR3: CASSMLAALASSGNTIYF. The CDR3 DNA is TGTGCCAGTAGTATGCTTGCGGCCCTGGCCTCCTCTGGAAACACCATATATTTT.

The V and J genes are TRBV9 and TRBJ2-2; maybe TRBD1 (6 bases). Trimming shortened V by 3 bases and J by 0 bases, and 15 bases separated the two germline ends. Germline loops: CDR1 SGDLS, CDR2 YYNGEE. There are 17 residues in the CDR3. The CDR3 loop reads CASSDNRAKSNTGELFF. CDR3 in DNA: TGTGCCAGCAGCGATAACAGGGCTAAATCGAACACCGGGGAGCTGTTTTTT.

This clonotype was recorded a few times. V gene TRBV7-9 combines with J gene TRBJ2-3; 13 nucleotides match TRBD2. The CDR3 is 17 amino acids. Germline CDR1 and CDR2: SEHNR and FQNEAQ (reference sequence). With V trimmed by 5 bases and J by 6 bases, 11 bases remained unmatched. The CDR3 loop reads CASSLRTSGSIRDTQYF. CDR3 in DNA: TGTGCCAGCAGCCTCAGGACTAGCGGGAGTATTCGGGATACGCAGTATTTT.

This clonotype showed up many times. This chain connects TRBV2 to TRBJ1-5; 8 positions match TRBD1. Per germline, CDR1 SNHLY and CDR2 FYNNEI. Unmatched junction bases numbered 11, after V lost 6 bases and J lost 7 bases. The CDR3 is made up of 15 amino acids. The CDR3 bases are TGTGCCAGCAGGAGTTTGACAGGGGTCAGCCAGCCCCAGCATTTT. Its protein product is CASRSLTGVSQPQHF.

A remark on this clonotype: A much more abundant neighbour one base away suggests this may be a read error. V usage is TRBV7-9 and J usage is TRBJ1-4; D remains ambiguous. The CDR3 extends over 12 amino acids. Looked up from germline, CDR1 is SEHNR and CDR2 is FQNEAQ (reference sequence). The CDR3 loop reads CANSYGNEKLFF. The CDR3 coding sequence is TGTGCCAACAGCTACGGGAATGAAAAACTGTTTTTT.

This clonotype came up a few times. The chain links TRBV13 to TRBJ2-1; 9 positions match TRBD2. V lost 4 bases to trimming and J lost 8 bases; unmatched junction nucleotides: 15. The CDR3 runs to 17 residues. Germline V CDR1 and CDR2: PRHDT, FYEKMQ (reference sequence). The CDR3, as DNA: TGTGCCAGCAGCTCAAGAGTAGCGGGAGCCCTATTCTATGAGCAGTTCTTC. Residues: CASSSRVAGALFYEQFF.

A remark on this clonotype: Its ends do not fully match the called genes, so a read error is possible. The rearrangement joins TRBV18 to TRBJ2-7; 7 bases agree with TRBD2. The CDR3 has 15 residues. Germline V gene data show CDR1 as KGHSH and CDR2 as LQKENI. CDR3 region: CANSPPGSGGYEQYF. DNA for the CDR3: TGTGCCAACTCACCACCCGGGTCGGGGGGCTACGAGCAGTACTTC.

This clonotype was seen ten or more times. The V gene is TRBV6-2 or TRBV6-3, the J gene TRBJ2-5, with D unclear. Germline V gene data show CDR1 as MNHEY and CDR2 as SVGEGT. The V end was cut by 2 bases, the J end by 1 base, with 8 bases between. This CDR3 comprises 14 residues. CDR3 in amino acids: CASSYDAVQETQYF. The CDR3 coding sequence is TGTGCCAGCAGTTACGACGCGGTCCAAGAGACCCAGTACTTC.